This TCR beta chain came from a study of OX40 agonist ivuxolimab in advanced cancers. Study information: The dose of intravenous ivuxolimab that patients received every 2 weeks ranged from 0.01 to 10 mg/kg.

Looked up from germline, CDR1 is SGHDT and CDR2 is YYEEEE. The CDR3 runs 13 residues. V lost 4 bases and J 6 bases, leaving 14 bases between the germline ends. On this clone itself: Its target is unknown.

Study findings and constraints: Partial responders receiving 0.1-3.0 mg/kg showed among the lowest clonal expansion. Both CD4+ and CD8+ T cell populations in blood had undergone clonal expansion by week 6 at 0.1 to 3.0 mg/kg.

Profiled with immunoSEQ multiplex PCR; TCRdb holds only in-frame clones, not every one. This table has under 85,000 clones, around 90% appearing once. This specimen was CD4+ or CD8+ T cells sorted from blood, taken in a trial of the OX40 agonist ivuxolimab. This clonotype originated in an adult with an advanced solid tumor such as melanoma, head and neck, liver or kidney cancer. This chain connects TRBV5-6 to TRBJ2-7, with D possibly matching TRBD1 (6 bases). The CDR3 coding sequence is TGTGCCAGCAGCCCTGGACAGAGGGGCGAGCAGTACGTC. This codes for CASSPGQRGEQYV.